Listed below are T cell receptor beta chains from one sample, sequenced in a study of cytomegalovirus exposure and HLA in healthy donors. Some clones are missing from TCRdb's copy, which holds only in-frame ones; the method was immunoSEQ multiplex PCR. The repertoire holds roughly 150,000 clones, with around four fifths as singletons. The specimen was PBMCs. The receptors were sampled from a male donor in good health and CMV-seronegative. Both conserved end residues are part of each CDR3. Size is omitted from some rows. Given values are once, few, many or a class for expanded clones.

>TRBV30|NA
CAWSGGLAGTANEQFF
>TRBV5-4|NA
CASRSDYRGDNEQFF
>TRBV5-8|few
CASTAGPSSYNEQFF
>TRBV27|once
CASSLSARGVGYGYTF
>TRBV18|few
CASSPSERGLNEQFF
>TRBV28|NA
CASRHPGGGEKLFF
>TRBV7-2|NA
CASSLEQNYGYTF
>TRBV4-1|NA
CASSGPLRGTEAFF
>TRBV5-1|NA
CASSLEPGAGNTIYF
>TRBV28|NA
CASSFPGQGAVGSYTF
>TRBV11-2|NA
CASSPGPRDRDTEAFF
>TRBV19|NA
CASSTGGRASTEAFF
>TRBV25-1|NA
CASSWGTSGSNEQFF
>TRBV5-4|NA
CASSHQQGLGETQYF
>TRBV9|few
CASSSASVDTGELFF
>TRBV28|NA
CASIGVEAFF
>TRBV2|few
CASSRFGTSFDTQYF
>TRBV4-3|NA
CASSQEPGEHSPLHF
>TRBV7-2|few
CASSPRGSGGANEQYF
>TRBV7-9|NA
CASSSRDRKSAETQYF
>TRBV18|NA
CASSPLAGGSQETQYF
>TRBV11-1|NA
CASTLGTRNTEAFF
>TRBV11-2|many
CASSQGQNTEAFF
>TRBV5-4|once
CASTRNQGISGNTIYF
>TRBV13|NA
CASSLWLGGNTEAFF
>TRBV12-5|NA
CASGLLKGYNYGYTF
>TRBV5-1|NA
CASSYDSDTGELFF
>TRBV16|NA
CASSHIDTPIMNTEAFF
>TRBV5-1|NA
CASSLAPGDNYEQYF
>TRBV10-3|NA
CAISRTSGGTDEQFF
>TRBV19|NA
CASSPGQGYGYTF
>TRBV7-2|few
CASSSAVVAGGVTDTQYF
>TRBV6-1|NA
CASSFYSNQPQHF
>TRBV7-2|NA
CASSSLGVAGVWETQYF
>TRBV19|NA
CASTATGASGIRAFF
>TRBV14|NA
CASSQGGSIYEQYF
>TRBV7-8|NA
CASSLARGGLGQYF
>TRBV7-8|NA
CASSSRGHGGNQPQHF
>TRBV27|NA
CASSALWSISGGAHEQFF
>TRBV10-3|NA
CAISDPPSAGGREQYF